This T cell receptor beta chain stems from a study of T cells in Graves' hyperthyroidism and ophthalmopathy (dated by TCRdb to about 2019). Broadly, across the study: A discovery cohort of about 100 patients, roughly 40 with Graves' ophthalmopathy and 55 to 60 with stable Graves' hyperthyroidism, was used to find distinguishing TCR V-J signatures. An independent validation cohort of 18 to 20 hyperthyroidism patients and 17 patients who later progressed to ophthalmopathy tested prospective prediction of ophthalmopathy. The 75 to 100 discovery patients were randomly split 7:3 into training and test sets. In roughly six Graves' hyperthyroidism patients, the study also compared T-cell repertoires from thyroid tissue with T-cell repertoires from blood. Once sampling was done, hyperthyroidism patients were given methimazole at a starting dose of 30 mg daily, whereas ophthalmopathy patients were given high-dose intravenous methylprednisolone. The paper reports TCR Vbeta CDR3 sequencing of fewer than 150 peripheral blood samples: 40 or so ophthalmopathy, fewer than 80 hyperthyroidism and 17 progressor patients.

Amplification of TCR beta CDR3 regions was carried out from RNA transcripts. The TCR CDR3 was subjected to a first round of RT-PCR using the HTBI primer set and the Qiagen OneStep RT-PCR kit. Libraries were constructed in a second round of multiplex PCR, after which size selection and purification were carried out. Paired-end sequencing of the libraries was performed with 100 bp reads on an Illumina HiSeq2000. For the original study's pipeline: SOAPnuke was used to process the raw data, removing reads that contained adapters or uncalled bases, had a mean Phred below 15, or lacked an exact match to the constant primer or identifier. High-quality paired reads were merged using COPE v1.2.5, and each unique nucleotide sequence was defined as a clonotype. Clonotypes were aligned to IMGT TRBV, TRBD and TRBJ reference segments using MiTCR v1.1. The analysis was restricted to V-J combinations with a frequency above 0.0001, which together covered around 99% of the repertoires. The TCS score was defined as F50 (clonal expansion) divided by E x V (chaos), with BLOSUM62-based TCRdist calculated between CDR3 peptides within each V-J. Welch's t-statistics and random forest reduced 450 to 600 V-J features to roughly 13, which were used in a naive Bayes classifier (R e1071). The similarity between thyroid and blood repertoires was quantified using the Morisita-Horn index. The raw public reads went through TCRdb reprocessing: fastp at Q25, MiXCR clone calling, in-frame beta chains kept. Entries that share a CDR3 protein sequence are merged under the most common genes and DNA. V and J calls and clone size were set by TCRdb, not the authors. In this sample the table shows about 610,000 distinct CDR3 sequences, more than 45% of which occur a single time. Of the sample, approximately 7.5% is held by the ten largest clones.

From its cysteine to its phenylalanine, the CDR3 spans 16 amino acids. The DNA shown is the 48-base CDR3, in frame from base 1. Relative to germline, V is missing 2 bases and J is missing 5 bases, with 9 bases of the junction outside any gene match. The germline V gene (reference sequence) specifies SEHNR as CDR1 and FQNEAQ as CDR2. Worth noting for this clonotype: It has no known antigen specificity. The input lacks base qualities; no much larger clone sits a single base away.

Graves' hyperthyroidism was defined as stable when no progression to ophthalmopathy occurred over 18 months of follow-up. Hyperthyroidism patients were newly diagnosed, had a disease duration of under 2 months, and were aged 18 to 65 years. Any patient with an uncontrolled infection, another autoimmune disease, pregnancy or lactation was excluded. Diagnoses were established on the basis of clinical symptoms, serum thyroxine and TRAb, thyroid ultrasound, and orbital computed tomography. Trizol reagent was used to extract total RNA, and RNA quality was then checked on an Agilent 2100 Bioanalyzer. Summary of the overall study and its limitations: Ophthalmopathy was separated from stable hyperthyroidism by a 13 V-J signature model, with roughly 88% sensitivity and 81% to 82% specificity obtained in cross-validation and 80%/75% obtained in testing. Most expanded thyroid clonotypes (frequency above 0.001) were also detected in blood, suggesting blood repertoires may reflect thyroid immune responses. Sample size was not statistically predetermined, and investigators were not blinded to group allocation. In validation, the model predicted progression to ophthalmopathy a median of approximately 6.6 months before onset, with 65% to 71% sensitivity and roughly 77% specificity.

The sequenced sample consisted of peripheral blood or thyroid tissue (not recorded which). The rearranged chain carries TRBV7-9 and TRBJ2-7, and 10 junction bases match TRBD2. This TCR derives from a young woman with Graves' hyperthyroidism. The CDR3 region: CASSLTATSGIDEQYF. The nucleotide sequence reads as follows: TGTGCCAGCAGCTTAACTGCCACTAGCGGGATCGACGAGCAGTACTTC.